Sequencing of this T cell receptor (beta chain) was carried out in a study of blood T cell repertoires in COVID-19 (dated by TCRdb to between 2020 and 2021). Background on the whole study: Collaborator samples came from the United States, Italy and Spain and covered acute and convalescent phases of COVID-19. Where available, HLA class I and class II types were obtained from metadata supplied by the sample provider rather than from assay-based typing. Samples were obtained from the ongoing ImmuneRACE study (first 160 participants) and from 1,254 subjects provided by 6 global collaborators. The dataset comprised deeply sampled blood TCRbeta repertoires from subjects exposed to, actively infected with, or recovered from COVID-19. The repertoires were released in a freely available public database intended as a resource for research on the immune response to SARS-CoV-2. A de-identified subject ID, COVID-19 status, age in years and sex were almost always included in the sample metadata. The material from the prospective study consisted of cDNA or gDNA derived from T cells, B-cell-depleted T cells, or PBMCs. The full study reports these points: Clinical and demographic metadata were provided uncurated, with the amount varying by source and participant.

In the prospective study, participants were roughly 18 to 89 years old, resided in 24 geographic areas of the United States, and were enrolled through a virtual design. In the prospective study, cohorts were assigned on the basis of participant-reported clinical history obtained from a screening survey and a study questionnaire. Recovered participants in ImmuneRACE Cohort 3 were defined as having two consecutive negative NP/OP PCR tests, clearance from a healthcare professional, or resolution of symptoms. Mobile phlebotomists in the prospective study collected whole blood, serum and a nasopharyngeal or oropharyngeal swab from every participant. Prospective study participants could optionally give additional blood draws and questionnaires over an approximately 2-month period. Prospective study blood samples were shipped either frozen or at room temperature before DNA extraction. The germline V gene supplies CDR1 SGHRS and CDR2 YFSETQ. Spanning cysteine to phenylalanine, the CDR3 consists of 16 amino acids. Just CDR3 DNA is preserved here, 48 bases in frame from base 1. V lost 6 bases and J lost 3 bases, and the count of bases not matched to a germline gene is 8.

TCRbeta CDR3 regions were amplified from genomic DNA by means of the immunoSEQ Assay, a bias-controlled multiplex PCR. In the authors' own workflow: Within the assay, amplification of reference gene primers was used to estimate how many nucleated cells each sample contained. To quantify the absolute abundance of each unique TCRbeta CDR3 rearrangement, sequence reads were collapsed and filtered. For each sample, productive Simpson clonality was calculated as the square root of Simpson's diversity index over productive rearrangements. TCRdb retrieved this table from immuneACCESS and kept in-frame rearrangements only. Not all clones are present; in checked studies, unresolved V genes account for under half, and no reason is known for the remainder. V and J calls plus clone size are reproduced from that table; the DNA served to infer D and trimming. The sample table contains 300,000 to 400,000 clones; only one count was recorded for more than 75% of them. More than 1% of the sample is in the top ten clones.

Details on this clone: The target of this receptor is not known. No base quality information exists; no much larger clone differs at one position.

Sequenced material: PBMCs or T cells enriched from blood (not recorded which). Rearrangement joined TRBV5-1 to TRBJ2-1; 11 bases in the middle match TRBD1. The TCR sequence derives from a young woman who had recovered from COVID-19. The CDR3 corresponds to CASNQPGQGVYNEQFF. The DNA sequence reads TGCGCCAGCAACCAACCGGGACAGGGGGTCTACAATGAGCAGTTCTTC.